The rows below give T cell receptor beta chains drawn from one sample of a study of spatial heterogeneity in lung cancer. TCRdb ran MiXCR on the 5' RACE reads and lists one entry per CDR3 protein. The data contain 89,000 or so distinct CDR3 sequences, around 21% of them seen just once; the ten biggest clones take up 6.2%. The source material was PBMCs, sampled at surgery. The receptors come from a male donor with early-stage non-small cell lung cancer. Both conserved end residues are part of each CDR3. The D gene is left open where the match is weak. Part of the rows lack a size; the others show once, few, many or a class for expanded clones.

D: -
V: TRBV20-1
size: few
J: TRBJ2-3
DNA: TGCAGTGCTCACAGGACAGATACGCAGTATTTT
CDR3: CSAHRTDTQYF

D: -
V: TRBV28
size: -
J: TRBJ2-1
DNA: TGTGCCAGCAGTTTATTCAGCTCCTACAATGAGCAGTTCTTC
CDR3: CASSLFSSYNEQFF

D: TRBD2
V: TRBV20-1
size: -
J: TRBJ2-5
DNA: TGCAGTGCTACACGGGGGGGCCGGAGGGAGACCCAGTACTTC
CDR3: CSATRGGRRETQYF

D: TRBD1
V: TRBV5-4
size: few
J: TRBJ2-7
DNA: TGTGCCAGCAGCTTCCAGGGGGCCTCTTGGGAGCAGTACTTC
CDR3: CASSFQGASWEQYF

D: TRBD1
V: TRBV29-1
size: few
J: TRBJ2-7
DNA: TGCAGCGTTACAGGGGGCATCTACGAGCAGTACTTC
CDR3: CSVTGGIYEQYF

D: -
V: TRBV28
size: many
J: TRBJ2-1
DNA: TGTGCCAGCAGTTTAGGCTTGGTGCGGCACGAGCAGTTCTTC
CDR3: CASSLGLVRHEQFF

D: TRBD2
V: TRBV12-3/TRBV12-4
size: -
J: TRBJ2-5
DNA: TGTGCCAGCAGTTTCTTCGCGGGGGGCGGGCAAGAGACCCAGTACTTC
CDR3: CASSFFAGGGQETQYF

D: -
V: TRBV5-5
size: -
J: TRBJ2-2
DNA: TGTGCCAGCAGCTTGAAGCCGGTCCCGAACACCGGGGAGCTGTTTTTT
CDR3: CASSLKPVPNTGELFF

D: -
V: TRBV20-1
size: -
J: TRBJ2-3
DNA: TGCAGTGCTAGAGAAGTCAGGACTTCCACAGATACGCAGTATTTT
CDR3: CSAREVRTSTDTQYF

D: TRBD2
V: TRBV7-9
size: -
J: TRBJ2-3
DNA: TGTGCCAGCAGCCCGGGACTAGCGGGAGCCGCAGATACGCAGTATTTT
CDR3: CASSPGLAGAADTQYF

D: -
V: TRBV7-9
size: -
J: TRBJ1-4
DNA: TGTGCCAGCAGCTCGACTCGGGGATCACCCGAAAAACTGTTTTTT
CDR3: CASSSTRGSPEKLFF

D: TRBD2
V: TRBV19
size: -
J: TRBJ2-3
DNA: TGTGCCAGCTCCAGACTAGCGGGGGTTTCTAGCACAGATACGCAGTATTTT
CDR3: CASSRLAGVSSTDTQYF

D: -
V: TRBV11-3
size: -
J: TRBJ1-2
DNA: TGTGCCAGCAGCTTAGGACAGAACTTCGGCTACACCTTC
CDR3: CASSLGQNFGYTF

D: TRBD2
V: TRBV20-1
size: -
J: TRBJ2-3
DNA: TGCAGTGCTAGAGGGTTTAGCGGGGTGGATACGCAGTATTTT
CDR3: CSARGFSGVDTQYF

D: -
V: TRBV19
size: -
J: TRBJ2-7
DNA: TGTGCCAGTAGTATCGGCGGCGTGCAGCCGGGCCGCTCCTACGAGCAGTACTTC
CDR3: CASSIGGVQPGRSYEQYF

D: TRBD1
V: TRBV27
size: -
J: TRBJ2-5
DNA: TGTGCCGGCAGTTTCGGGACAGACCAAGAGACCCAGTACTTC
CDR3: CAGSFGTDQETQYF

D: -
V: TRBV7-8
size: few
J: TRBJ2-3
DNA: TGTGCCAGCAGCGCACACGGGGTTCCAGATACGCAGTATTTT
CDR3: CASSAHGVPDTQYF

D: -
V: TRBV20-1
size: once
J: TRBJ2-7
DNA: TGCAGTGCTAGAGATATCGGGGACGAGCAGTACTTC
CDR3: CSARDIGDEQYF

D: -
V: TRBV4-2
size: few
J: TRBJ2-7
DNA: TGTGCCAGCAGCCAGGGCGGGACACCTGTTGTGGGGCAGTACTTC
CDR3: CASSQGGTPVVGQYF

D: -
V: TRBV4-1
size: -
J: TRBJ2-7
DNA: TGCGCCAGCGGCCAAGTTGCCTCCGGGAGATTCTACGAGCAGTACTTC
CDR3: CASGQVASGRFYEQYF

D: TRBD1
V: TRBV6-2/TRBV6-3
size: -
J: TRBJ2-2
DNA: TGTGCCAGCATCCTTTCGCAGGGGGCGCCCGGGGAGCTGTTTTTT
CDR3: CASILSQGAPGELFF

D: -
V: TRBV6-5
size: -
J: TRBJ2-2
DNA: TGTGCCAGCAGTTACTCAGACGGGCTTACCGGGGAGCTGTTTTTT
CDR3: CASSYSDGLTGELFF

D: -
V: TRBV9
size: -
J: TRBJ2-7
DNA: TGTGCCAGCAGCGTAGCGGGAATGGCCTCTCTTCGGGAGCAGTACTTC
CDR3: CASSVAGMASLREQYF

D: TRBD1
V: TRBV7-9
size: -
J: TRBJ2-5
DNA: TGTGCCAGCAGCCTATGGACAGGGGGCCAAGAGACCCAGTACTTC
CDR3: CASSLWTGGQETQYF

D: TRBD1
V: TRBV20-1
size: few
J: TRBJ1-1
DNA: TGCAGTGCTCCGACCCCGACAGGGGTGAACACTGAAGCTTTCTTT
CDR3: CSAPTPTGVNTEAFF

D: TRBD1
V: TRBV9
size: -
J: TRBJ2-7
DNA: TGTGCCAGCAGCGTGACAGGGGAATACGAGCAGTACTTC
CDR3: CASSVTGEYEQYF

D: -
V: TRBV6-6
size: -
J: TRBJ2-5
DNA: TGTGCCAGCAGTTCGGCCCAAGAGACCCAGTACTTC
CDR3: CASSSAQETQYF

D: -
V: TRBV6-2/TRBV6-3
size: few
J: TRBJ1-5
DNA: TGTGCCAGCAGGATATATTGGAATCAGCCCCAGCATTTT
CDR3: CASRIYWNQPQHF

D: TRBD1
V: TRBV10-3
size: many
J: TRBJ2-6
DNA: TGTGCCATCAGTCCGGGACAGGGAAGATCTGGGGCCAACGTCCTGACTTTC
CDR3: CAISPGQGRSGANVLTF

D: -
V: TRBV20-1
size: -
J: TRBJ2-3
DNA: TGCAGTGTTCGTGTTCAGGATACGCAGTATTTT
CDR3: CSVRVQDTQYF

D: -
V: TRBV11-2
size: few
J: TRBJ2-7
DNA: TGTGCCAGCAGCTTAGATCACCGACAGTCCTACGAGCAGTACTTC
CDR3: CASSLDHRQSYEQYF

D: -
V: TRBV10-3
size: many
J: TRBJ2-1
DNA: TGTGCCATCAGTGAAGGGCAGGGAGAGGTCAATGAGCAGTTCTTC
CDR3: CAISEGQGEVNEQFF

D: -
V: TRBV5-1
size: few
J: TRBJ2-1
DNA: TGCGCCAGCAGCTTGGGCTCAGGAACCTACAATGAGCAGTTCTTC
CDR3: CASSLGSGTYNEQFF

D: -
V: TRBV5-1
size: -
J: TRBJ2-1
DNA: TGCGCCAGCAGCTTAGGCGGGATCAATGAGCAGTTCTTC
CDR3: CASSLGGINEQFF

D: -
V: TRBV3-1
size: few
J: TRBJ2-4
DNA: TGTGCCAGCAGCCGGGGGGCAGGGGCCAAAAACATTCAGTACTTC
CDR3: CASSRGAGAKNIQYF

D: -
V: TRBV29-1
size: few
J: TRBJ2-2
DNA: TGCAGCGTTTCAGAGGGGGCTAGCGGGACCGGGGAGCTGTTTTTT
CDR3: CSVSEGASGTGELFF

D: -
V: TRBV5-4
size: -
J: TRBJ2-3
DNA: TGTGCCAGCAGCTCTTTTCCCAGCACAGATACGCAGTATTTT
CDR3: CASSSFPSTDTQYF

D: -
V: TRBV5-4
size: -
J: TRBJ2-7
DNA: TGTGCCAGCAGCCCCCCCGGCGTATTGATTTACGAGCAGTACTTC
CDR3: CASSPPGVLIYEQYF

D: TRBD1
V: TRBV24-1
size: -
J: TRBJ2-7
DNA: TGTGCCACCAGTGATTTTGCAGGGGGCAAAGACGAGCAGTACTTC
CDR3: CATSDFAGGKDEQYF

D: TRBD1
V: TRBV7-2
size: -
J: TRBJ1-1
DNA: TGTGCCAGCAGCCGGGACAGGGGTAGGACTGAAGCTTTCTTT
CDR3: CASSRDRGRTEAFF

D: TRBD1
V: TRBV29-1
size: many
J: TRBJ1-2
DNA: TGCAGCGCCCGGGACAGGGCTTATGGTGGCTACACCTTC
CDR3: CSARDRAYGGYTF

D: TRBD1
V: TRBV11-3
size: few
J: TRBJ2-3
DNA: TGTGCCAGCAGCTTTCGGACAGGCCTAGCAGATACGCAGTATTTT
CDR3: CASSFRTGLADTQYF

D: -
V: TRBV9
size: -
J: TRBJ2-3
DNA: TGTGCCAGCAGCTCCCGCGGCGTCCCAAATTCAGATACGCAGTATTTT
CDR3: CASSSRGVPNSDTQYF

D: TRBD2
V: TRBV29-1
size: many
J: TRBJ2-3
DNA: TGCAGCGTCACTAGCGCGGGGCCAGATACGCAGTATTTT
CDR3: CSVTSAGPDTQYF

D: TRBD2
V: TRBV27
size: few
J: TRBJ2-1
DNA: TGTGCCAGCAGCCAGTACGCTAGCGGGAGTGCTAATGAGCAGTTCTTC
CDR3: CASSQYASGSANEQFF